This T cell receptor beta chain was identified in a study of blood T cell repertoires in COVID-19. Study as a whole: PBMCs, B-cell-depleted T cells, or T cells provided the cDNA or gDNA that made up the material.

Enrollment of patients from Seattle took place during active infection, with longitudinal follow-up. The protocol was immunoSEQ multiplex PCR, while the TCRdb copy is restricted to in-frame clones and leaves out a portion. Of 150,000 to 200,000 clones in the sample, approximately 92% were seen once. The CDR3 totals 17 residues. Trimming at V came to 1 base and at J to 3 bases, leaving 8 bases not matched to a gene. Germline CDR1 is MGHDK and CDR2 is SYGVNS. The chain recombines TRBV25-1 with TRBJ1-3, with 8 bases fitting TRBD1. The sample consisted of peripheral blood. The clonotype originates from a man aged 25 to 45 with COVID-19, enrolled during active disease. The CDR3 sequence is CASSESLPGTGGNTIYF. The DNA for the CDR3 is TGTGCCAGCAGTGAATCCCTCCCGGGGACAGGTGGAAACACCATATATTTT.